A selection of T cell receptor beta chains follows, all from one sample in a study of CD8+ T cells in alopecia areata. Method: immunoSEQ multiplex PCR; TCRdb's copy keeps in-frame clones and lacks some. The data show more than 110,000 clones, about 60% seen once. Sequenced here: CD4+ T cells sorted from blood, sampled at week 0. The receptors derive from a human donor with alopecia areata. The CDR3 runs from the conserved cysteine through the conserved F or W. Fields, in order: clone size, D gene, J gene, V gene, CDR3 protein, CDR3 DNA. D genes are given only for firm matches. For some rows the clone size is stated as once, few or many, or as a class when expanded; others skip it.

>NA|TRBD1|TRBJ2-7|TRBV18
CASSPGTVYYEQYF
TGTGCCAGCTCACCCGGGACAGTTTACTACGAGCAGTACTTC
>NA|NA|TRBJ1-1|TRBV29-1
CSVGRTVYMNTEAFF
TGCAGCGTTGGTCGGACAGTTTACATGAACACTGAAGCTTTCTTT
>NA|NA|TRBJ1-2|TRBV5-8
CASSWGQRYGYTF
TGTGCCAGCAGCTGGGGGCAGAGGTATGGCTACACCTTC
>NA|NA|TRBJ1-1|TRBV4-3
CASSQVRGPMNTEAFF
TGCGCCAGCAGCCAAGTTCGAGGGCCGATGAACACTGAAGCTTTCTTT
>NA|TRBD1|TRBJ1-1|TRBV19
CASTQTGWSTEAFF
TGTGCCAGTACCCAGACAGGGTGGAGCACTGAAGCTTTCTTT
>NA|NA|TRBJ2-6|TRBV30
CAWRTWVVGANVLTF
TGTGCCTGGAGAACCTGGGTCGTTGGGGCCAACGTCCTGACTTTC
>NA|TRBD1|TRBJ1-1|TRBV29-1
CSVGQGVRGSTEAFF
TGCAGCGTGGGACAGGGGGTAAGGGGAAGCACTGAAGCTTTCTTT
>few|NA|TRBJ2-3|TRBV14
CASSQLGAITDTQYF
TGTGCCAGCAGCCAGCTCGGGGCCATCACAGATACGCAGTATTTT
>few|NA|TRBJ1-3|TRBV30
CAWSVAGNTIYF
TGTGCCTGGAGTGTGGCTGGAAACACCATATATTTT
>NA|TRBD1|TRBJ1-1|TRBV7-9
CASSLGPQGGRTEAFF
TGTGCCAGCAGCTTAGGCCCGCAGGGGGGTAGGACTGAAGCTTTCTTT
>NA|NA|TRBJ1-1|TRBV20-1
CSARDSPEAFF
TGCAGTGCTAGAGATTCCCCAGAAGCTTTCTTT
>NA|NA|TRBJ2-3|TRBV5-4
CASSTGFTDTQYF
TGTGCCAGCAGCACGGGGTTCACAGATACGCAGTATTTT
>few|NA|TRBJ2-3|TRBV30
CAWEVAYVTDTQYF
TGTGCCTGGGAGGTCGCGTACGTCACAGATACGCAGTATTTT
>NA|TRBD1|TRBJ1-1|TRBV29-1
CSVVLIQGGTEAFF
TGCAGCGTTGTGTTGATACAGGGGGGAACTGAAGCTTTCTTT
>few|NA|TRBJ1-4|TRBV4-3
CASSQKTEGLRKLFF
TGCGCCAGCAGTCAAAAAACCGAAGGCCTCCGAAAACTGTTTTTT
>few|TRBD2|TRBJ2-1|TRBV19
CASSTGTSGVSSYNEQFF
TGTGCCAGTAGTACGGGGACTAGCGGGGTGAGCTCCTACAATGAGCAGTTCTTC
>NA|NA|TRBJ1-4|TRBV19
CASSTTLGRGEKLFF
TGTGCCAGTAGTACAACCCTTGGCAGGGGTGAAAAACTGTTTTTT